The source of this TCR beta chain is a study of identical twins. Findings and caveats of the study: For cord blood, abundant beta clonotypes had fewer insertions, unlike memory repertoires, which showed none. Beta out-of-frame sequences showed weaker excess twin sharing.

Template switching introduced a universal primer site, and the cDNA bore unique molecular identifiers. TCRdb used MiXCR to reprocess the 5' RACE reads, holding one entry per CDR3 protein. This table has approximately 700,000 distinct CDR3 sequences, about 18% appearing once. The table lists this clonotype with many counts. What it recognizes is unknown. From germline, CDR1 is SGHTA and CDR2 FQGNSA. The CDR3 loop spans 13 amino acids. Deletions cut 3 bases from V and 2 bases from J, with 7 bases between. The sample was also reused in another study, on T cells expressing NK-cell markers. Per that paper: From sorted CD3+CD56+NKG2C+, CD3+CD56+NKG2C- and CD3+CD56-NKG2C+ T cells came the TCR beta repertoires.

The sequence derives from a woman in her late teens or twenties in good health. Material: PBMCs. The chain combines TRBV7-2 with TRBJ1-2; no firm D call. This chain's CDR3 is CASSLDQNYGYTF. For the CDR3, the DNA is TGTGCCAGCAGCTTGGACCAAAACTATGGCTACACCTTC. The variable domain in full, with the rest retrieved from reference TRBV7-2 and TRBJ1-2, is GAGVSQSPSNKVTEKGKDVELRCDPISGHTALYWYRQSLGQGLEFLIYFQGNSAPDKSGLPSDRFSAERTGGSVSTLTIQRTQQEDSAVYLCASSLDQNYGYTFGSGTRLTVV.